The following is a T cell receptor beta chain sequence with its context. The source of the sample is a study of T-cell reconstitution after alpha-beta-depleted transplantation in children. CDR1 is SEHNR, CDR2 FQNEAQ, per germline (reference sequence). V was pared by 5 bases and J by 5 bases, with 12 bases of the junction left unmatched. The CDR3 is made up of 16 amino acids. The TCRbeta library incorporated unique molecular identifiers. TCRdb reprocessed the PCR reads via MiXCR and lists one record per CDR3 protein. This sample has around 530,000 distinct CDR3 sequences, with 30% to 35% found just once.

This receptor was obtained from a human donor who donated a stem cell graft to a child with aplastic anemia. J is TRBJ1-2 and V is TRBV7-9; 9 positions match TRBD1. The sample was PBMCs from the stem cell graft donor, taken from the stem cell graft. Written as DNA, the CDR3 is TGTGCCAGCAGCCTATTTACAGGGGGCGCTGCGTATGGCTACACCTTC. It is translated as CASSLFTGGAAYGYTF.